This record covers a single TCR beta chain. V gave up 3 bases and J gave up 15 bases, with 33 bases separating them. CDR3 length: 19 residues. Germline V gene sequence: CDR1 MDHEN, CDR2 SYDVKM. The data stem from a study of blood T cell repertoires in COVID-19. Study background: Samples of COVID-19 (acute and convalescent) were obtained from the United States, Italy and Spain.

As processed by the authors: Estimation of nucleated cell counts relied on the amplification of reference gene primers. Assay used: immunoSEQ multiplex PCR; TCRdb lists only in-frame clones, some missing. V and J calls and clone size are given by that table; D and trimming were obtained from the DNA. Of about 190,000 clones listed, under 90% were seen once; the top ten hold approximately 7%. The chain couples TRBV28 to TRBJ1-6, with D unresolved. Material for sequencing was peripheral blood. The sequence derives from a man aged 35-49 years with acute or convalescent COVID-19. In nucleotides, the CDR3 is TGTGCCAGCAGTTTTGGACTCCAGGCGCCCTCCAGAGCGGGCCGCCGCCTCCACTTT. As protein: CASSFGLQAPSRAGRRLHF.